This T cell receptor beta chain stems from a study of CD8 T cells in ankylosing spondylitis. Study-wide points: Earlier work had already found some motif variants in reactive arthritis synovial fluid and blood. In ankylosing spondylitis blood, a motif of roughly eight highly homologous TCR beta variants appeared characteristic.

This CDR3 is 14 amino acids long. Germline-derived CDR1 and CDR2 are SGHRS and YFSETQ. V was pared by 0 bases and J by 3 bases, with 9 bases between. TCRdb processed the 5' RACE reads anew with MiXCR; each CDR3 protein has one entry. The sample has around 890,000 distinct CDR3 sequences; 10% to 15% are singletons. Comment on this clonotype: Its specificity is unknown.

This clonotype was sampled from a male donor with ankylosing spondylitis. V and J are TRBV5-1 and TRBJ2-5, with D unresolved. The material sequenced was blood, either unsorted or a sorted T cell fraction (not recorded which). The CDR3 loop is CASSLEPDKETQYF. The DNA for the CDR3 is TGCGCCAGCAGCTTGGAGCCAGACAAAGAGACCCAGTACTTC.